The 15 T cell receptor beta chains listed next were all sequenced from one sample in a study of blood T cell repertoires in COVID-19. The data were produced by immunoSEQ multiplex PCR, yet TCRdb's version contains in-frame clones alone and is incomplete. The sample comprises about 58,000 clones, approximately 83% of which are singletons, and approximately 10% rests with the top ten. Material for sequencing was peripheral blood. All receptors come from a man aged 50-59 years with COVID-19, enrolled during active disease.

A few counts support this clone. The chain uses TRBV9 and TRBJ1-2, with D maybe TRBD1 (5 bases). Germline assignment: CDR1 SGDLS and CDR2 YYNGEE. V was pared by 4 bases and J by 0 bases, with 10 bases between. The CDR3 runs 14 residues. DNA for the CDR3: TGTGCCAGCAGCAAACAGGTGTCTAACTATGGCTACACCTTC. It is translated as CASSKQVSNYGYTF.

The chain is built from TRBV19 and TRBJ2-1; 8 bases fit TRBD2. CDR1 and CDR2 from the germline V gene are LNHDA and SQIVND (reference sequence). V lost 3 bases, J lost 0 bases, and 4 bases stayed unmatched. The CDR3 has 16 amino acids. As DNA, the CDR3 is TGTGCCAGTAGTATCTATAGCGGGACCTCCTACAATGAGCAGTTCTTC. Translated, it gives CASSIYSGTSYNEQFF. Based on the CDR3 plus reference TRBV19 and TRBJ2-1, the full variable domain is DGGITQSPKYLFRKEGQNVTLSCEQNLNHDAMYWYRQDPGQGLRLIYYSQIVNDFQKGDIAEGYSVSREKKESFPLTVTSAQKNPTAFYLCASSIYSGTSYNEQFFGPGTRLTVL.

This clone came up once. The chain employs TRBV6-2 or TRBV6-3 and TRBJ2-1; a possible D gene is TRBD2 (6 bases). Per the germline V gene, CDR1 is MNHEY and CDR2 is SVGEGT. The CDR3 is made up of 13 amino acids. V was cut by 5 bases and J by 9 bases, with 14 bases left in between. DNA of the CDR3: TGTGCCAGCAGTCGAACTGGAGGGGCTGAGCAGTTCTTC. It codes for CASSRTGGAEQFF.

The chain combines TRBV6-5 with TRBJ2-7, with TRBD2 identical over 12 bases. V shed 5 bases and J 5 bases; nucleotides not matched to a gene: 4. Germline CDR1 reads MNHEY; CDR2 reads SVGAGI. The CDR3 sequence is 14 residues long. The CDR3 region is CASSQLAGGNEQYF. Here the CDR3 DNA reads TGTGCCAGCAGTCAACTAGCGGGAGGCAACGAGCAGTACTTC.

V is TRBV18 and J is TRBJ2-2; a weak D match, TRBD1 (6 bases). V was trimmed by 2 bases and J by 3 bases, leaving 16 bases between them. Looked up from germline, CDR1 is KGHSH and CDR2 is LQKENI. The CDR3 is 17 residues long. This chain's CDR3 is CASSPSYTGIDTGELFF. DNA of the CDR3: TGTGCCAGCTCACCATCATATACAGGGATAGACACCGGGGAGCTGTTTTTT.

This chain's CDR3 is CATSRVGSGSSYEQYF. CDR3 sequence (DNA): TGTGCCACCAGCAGAGTAGGGAGCGGGAGCTCCTACGAGCAGTACTTC. The J gene is TRBJ2-7, the V gene TRBV15; TRBD2 matches 8 bases. The germline CDR1 and CDR2 sequences are LNHNV and YYDKDF (reference sequence). This CDR3 has 16 residues. V dropped 1 base and J dropped 0; count of bases not matched to a gene: 5.

The chain carries TRBV5-4 and TRBJ2-5, with 11 nucleotides matching TRBD2. The V gene's germline CDR1 is SGHNT and CDR2 YYREEE (reference sequence). V lost 0 bases to trimming and J lost 5 bases; unmatched junction nucleotides: 9. The CDR3 length is 17 residues. The CDR3 sequence: CASSLAGSGRARETQYF. In DNA, the CDR3 is TGTGCCAGCAGCTTGGCCGGTAGCGGGAGGGCCAGGGAGACCCAGTACTTC.

This rearrangement joins TRBV14 to TRBJ2-1; the D gene is possibly TRBD1 (6 bases). CDR1 is SGHDN, CDR2 FVKESK, per germline. V was cut by 4 bases and J by 7 bases, with 20 bases left in between. The CDR3 covers 16 residues. CDR3 nucleotides: TGTGCCAGCAGCCCCTATTCTGGGACACCGGGGAATGAGCAGTTCTTC. Protein: CASSPYSGTPGNEQFF.

The chain recombines TRBV7-2 with TRBJ1-5; D remains unclear. The V gene lost 3 bases and the J gene lost 1 base, with 4 bases spanning the gap. This CDR3 comprises 13 residues. The V gene's germline CDR1 is SGHTA and CDR2 FQGNSA. The CDR3 region is CASSFESNQPQHF. The CDR3 DNA sequence: TGTGCCAGCAGCTTCGAGAGCAATCAGCCCCAGCATTTT.

There are a few counts of this clone. The chain employs TRBV3-1 (or the pseudogene TRBV3-2) and TRBJ2-1, with a tentative D call TRBD2 (6 bases). Germline loops: CDR1 LGHDT, CDR2 YNNKEL (reference sequence). V lost 0 bases and J lost 8, with 20 bases in between. The CDR3 consists of 17 residues. The CDR3 sequence is CASSQEGVGTPGHEQFF. CDR3 DNA: TGTGCCAGCAGCCAAGAAGGGGTCGGGACTCCGGGACATGAGCAGTTCTTC.

This rearrangement joins TRBV2 to TRBJ1-6; D ambiguous. Germline assignment: CDR1 SNHLY and CDR2 FYNNEI. The length of the CDR3 is 13 residues. Trimming left V 5 bases short and J 7 bases short, with 9 bases between. The CDR3 DNA reads TGTGCCAGCAGTACGAAAACAAATTCACCCCTCCACTTT. It yields the protein CASSTKTNSPLHF. Based on the CDR3 plus reference TRBV2 and TRBJ1-6, the full variable domain is EPEVTQTPSHQVTQMGQEVILRCVPISNHLYFYWYRQILGQKVEFLVSFYNNEISEKSEIFDDQFSVERPDGSNFTLKIRSTKLEDSAMYFCASSTKTNSPLHFGNGTRLTVT.

V gene TRBV9 combines with J gene TRBJ2-7; 8 bases map to TRBD1. The CDR3 length is 15 residues. The ends lost 0 bases at V and 6 bases at J; junction bases unmatched: 8. The germline V gene has CDR1 SGDLS and CDR2 YYNGEE. DNA of the CDR3: TGTGCCAGCAGCGTAGGGGTGACAGGGGCCTCCGAGCAGTACTTC. Amino acids: CASSVGVTGASEQYF.

The chain recombines TRBV5-5 with TRBJ2-7, with D possibly matching TRBD2 (5 bases). The CDR3 is made up of 14 amino acids. The germline gives CDR1 SGHKS, CDR2 YYEKEE (reference sequence). Trimming removed 4 bases at V and 0 bases at J, with 11 bases between. The chain's CDR3 is CASSPLGVSYEQYF. CDR3 bases: TGTGCCAGCAGCCCCCTCGGGGTCTCCTACGAGCAGTACTTC.

V usage is TRBV27 and J usage is TRBJ2-7; TRBD2 is a possible D gene (5 bases). Germline CDR1 MNHEY, CDR2 SMNVEV (reference sequence). CDR3 length: 14 residues. V gave up 3 bases and J gave up 6 bases, with 15 bases separating them. CDR3 amino acids: CASSFSWEPTEQYF. Written as DNA, the CDR3 is TGTGCCAGCAGTTTCTCCTGGGAGCCAACCGAGCAGTACTTC.

The V gene is TRBV15, the J gene TRBJ2-6; D might be TRBD2 (6 bases). The CDR3 consists of 20 residues. V dropped 4 bases and J dropped 0 bases, with 22 bases sitting between them. Per the germline V gene, CDR1 is LNHNV and CDR2 is YYDKDF (reference sequence). In nucleotides, the CDR3 is TGTGCCACCAGCAAACCGGGAGCCCGAGAATTCAGCTCTGGGGCCAACGTCCTGACTTTC. Residues: CATSKPGAREFSSGANVLTF.